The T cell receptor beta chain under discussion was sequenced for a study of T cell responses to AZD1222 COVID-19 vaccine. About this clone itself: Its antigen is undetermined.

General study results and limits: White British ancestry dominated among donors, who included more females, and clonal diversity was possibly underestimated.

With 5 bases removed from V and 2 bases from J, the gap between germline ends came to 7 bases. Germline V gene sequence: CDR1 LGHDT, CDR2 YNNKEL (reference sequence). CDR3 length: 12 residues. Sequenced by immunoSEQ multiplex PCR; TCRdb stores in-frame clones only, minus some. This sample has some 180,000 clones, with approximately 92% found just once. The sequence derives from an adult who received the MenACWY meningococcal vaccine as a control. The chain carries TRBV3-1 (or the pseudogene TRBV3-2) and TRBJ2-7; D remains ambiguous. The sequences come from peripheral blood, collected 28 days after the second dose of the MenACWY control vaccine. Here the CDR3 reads CASSATTYEQYF. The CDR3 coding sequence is TGTGCCAGCAGCGCAACGACCTACGAGCAGTACTTC.